The source of this TCR beta chain is a study of glioma-infiltrating T cells. Overall study results and limits: Non-neoplastic patients had below-expected tissue-blood divergence, while all gliomas exceeded expectation.

Trimming pared 7 bases from V and 1 base from J, leaving 13 bases between. CDR3 length: 13 residues. Germline CDR1 DFQATT, CDR2 SNEGSKA (reference sequence). TCR alpha and beta CDR3 regions were amplified from RNA using iRepertoire nested multiplex PCR. Input was 100-400 ng of tissue mRNA or PBMC total RNA. TCRdb used MiXCR to reprocess the multiplex PCR reads, holding one entry per CDR3 protein. The sample shows more than 110,000 distinct CDR3 sequences, roughly two fifths of them seen only once. Regarding this clonotype: Its target is not known.

This receptor was taken from a human donor with low-grade glioma or glioblastoma, undergoing nonglioma brain surgery, or in good health (not recorded which). The chain couples TRBV20-1 to TRBJ1-2; a possible D gene is TRBD1 (5 bases). The specimen was glioma tissue, nonneoplastic brain tissue, or PBMCs (not recorded which). The CDR3 DNA follows: TGCAGTGTCCAGAAGACAGTTAACTATGGCTACACCTTC. This gives the protein CSVQKTVNYGYTF.